Listed below are T cell receptor beta chains from one sample, sequenced in a study of shared clonotypes between healthy human individuals. Clones were sequenced by immunoSEQ multiplex PCR, and TCRdb holds only the in-frame ones, with some missing. The table records around 200,000 clones, approximately 62% of them present only once. Sequences were obtained from memory CD4+ T cells sorted from blood. All receptors derive from a young man in good health. CDR3s include the opening cysteine and the closing phenylalanine or tryptophan. The order of the fields is D gene, V gene, J gene, clone size, CDR3 protein, CDR3 DNA. The D gene is left open where the match is weak. Rows give clone size only sometimes, using once, few, many, or a class for an expanded clone.

NA,TRBV7-9,TRBJ1-5,NA,CASSIDRTLVHF,TGTGCCAGCAGCATCGACAGAACGTTGGTGCATTTT
TRBD1,TRBV2,TRBJ1-2,few,CASVEDRGEGYTF,TGTGCCAGCGTCGAGGACAGGGGGGAAGGCTACACCTTC
NA,TRBV7-8,TRBJ2-7,NA,CASSKSSHEQYF,TGTGCCAGCAGTAAAAGTTCTCACGAGCAGTACTTC
NA,TRBV2,TRBJ2-7,NA,CASSDPSLGYEQYF,TGTGCCAGCAGTGATCCCAGTCTGGGTTACGAGCAGTACTTC
TRBD2,TRBV7-8,TRBJ2-7,NA,CASSLRFSNVGGEQYF,TGTGCCAGCAGCTTACGATTCTCGAACGTGGGGGGGGAGCAGTACTTC
TRBD1,TRBV9,TRBJ1-4,NA,CASSVQGANEKLFF,TGTGCCAGCAGCGTGCAGGGGGCTAATGAAAAACTGTTTTTT
NA,TRBV19,TRBJ2-3,NA,CASRGGGNTDTQYF,TGTGCCAGTAGAGGTGGCGGGAACACAGATACGCAGTATTTT
TRBD2,TRBV4-3,TRBJ2-7,few,CASSHTTGTSIEQYF,TGCGCCAGCAGCCACACAACCGGGACTAGCATCGAGCAGTACTTC
NA,TRBV6-1,TRBJ2-4,many,CASSEASIIVRGYKNIQYF,TGTGCCAGCAGTGAAGCGAGTATTATAGTGAGGGGATACAAAAACATTCAGTACTTC
NA,TRBV7-8,TRBJ2-7,NA,CASSPRPRVHEQYF,TGTGCCAGCAGCCCGCGCCCCCGGGTCCACGAGCAGTACTTC
NA,TRBV19,TRBJ1-5,NA,CARGMRRLVFREAGPQHF,TGTGCCAGGGGAATGAGGAGGCTCGTATTTAGGGAGGCTGGACCCCAGCATTTT
NA,TRBV9,TRBJ1-2,few,CASSVGSHYTF,TGTGCCAGCAGCGTGGGCAGTCACTACACCTTC
NA,TRBV19,TRBJ1-5,many,CASSISDQTAQHF,TGTGCCAGTAGTATTTCGGACCAAACGGCCCAGCATTTT